This T cell receptor (beta chain) was found in a study of beta chain features in type 1 diabetes. The CDR3 is made up of 14 amino acids. Germline V gives CDR1 LNHDA, CDR2 SQIVND (reference sequence). V was shortened by 3 bases and J by 5 bases, with 11 bases between the two germline ends. The sample holds a few counts of this clone. Reverse transcribing all isolated RNA meant expressed TCRB transcripts were sequenced. TCRdb's table, derived via immunoSEQ multiplex PCR, lists solely in-frame clones and lacks some. The sample shows hundreds of thousands of clones, over 9.5% of them seen only once. The chain has TRBV19 and TRBJ1-5, with unresolved D. This TCR was sampled from a man aged 18 to 30 in good health. Sequencing input: naive CD4+ T cells from blood. The CDR3 bases are TGTGCCAGTAGTATGGAACAGTCTGATCAGCCCCAGCATTTT. This encodes CASSMEQSDQPQHF.